These T cell receptor beta chains were read from a single sample in a study of cytomegalovirus exposure and HLA in healthy donors. Generated by immunoSEQ multiplex PCR, the TCRdb table keeps only in-frame clones and is missing some. The sample carries under 80,000 clones, approximately 95% recorded once. The sequencing sample was made of PBMCs. These receptors all come from a woman between 18 and 29 years old in good health and CMV-seropositive. CDR3s include the opening cysteine and the closing phenylalanine or tryptophan. The order of the fields is J gene, D gene, clone size, V gene, CDR3 protein, CDR3 DNA. D genes are given only for firm matches. Clone sizes are given selectively: once, few, many, or a class where the clone is expanded.

TRBJ2-5 | . | once | TRBV7-6 | CASSAQRLRPQETQYF | TGTGCCAGCAGCGCCCAACGGTTGCGTCCCCAAGAGACCCAGTACTTC
TRBJ1-1 | TRBD1 | once | TRBV19 | CAARDSPYEAFF | TGTGCCGCCCGGGACAGTCCCTATGAAGCTTTCTTT
TRBJ2-1 | . | . | TRBV9 | CASSVDPSSYNEQFF | TGTGCCAGCAGCGTAGACCCGAGCTCCTACAATGAGCAGTTCTTC
TRBJ1-5 | . | . | TRBV5-1 | CASSLGEASGQPQHF | TGCGCCAGCAGCTTGGGGGAGGCTTCGGGGCAGCCCCAGCATTTT
TRBJ2-2 | TRBD2 | . | TRBV9 | CASSATSGSETGELFF | TGTGCCAGCAGCGCGACTAGCGGGAGTGAGACCGGGGAGCTGTTTTTT
TRBJ2-1 | . | . | TRBV14 | CASSPFAGGYNEQFF | TGTGCCAGCAGCCCCTTTGCAGGGGGGTACAATGAGCAGTTCTTC
TRBJ2-7 | TRBD1 | . | TRBV11-1 | CASSFDRGSVEQYF | TGTGCCAGCAGCTTTGACAGGGGTTCTGTCGAGCAGTACTTC
TRBJ2-1 | TRBD2 | once | TRBV27 | CASSIRLAGYNEQFF | TGTGCCAGCAGTATAAGACTAGCGGGATACAATGAGCAGTTCTTC
TRBJ2-1 | TRBD1 | . | TRBV9 | CASSVRDRANNEQFF | TGTGCCAGCAGCGTCCGGGACAGGGCGAACAATGAGCAGTTCTTC
TRBJ2-1 | . | . | TRBV9 | CASSVGGSLYNEQFF | TGTGCCAGCAGCGTAGGTGGGAGCCTGTACAATGAGCAGTTCTTC
TRBJ1-6 | . | . | TRBV7-2 | CASSPVAGTAYNSPLHF | TGTGCCAGCAGCCCAGTGGCGGGGACTGCCTATAATTCACCCCTCCACTTT
TRBJ1-1 | TRBD1 | . | TRBV27 | CASSLGQGMNTEAFF | TGTGCCAGCAGTCTAGGACAGGGGATGAACACTGAAGCTTTCTTT
TRBJ2-5 | TRBD2 | . | TRBV27 | CASSGLAQETQYF | TGTGCCAGCAGTGGACTAGCCCAAGAGACCCAGTACTTC
TRBJ2-5 | TRBD2 | . | TRBV12-5 | CASGGGTAAQETQYF | TGTGCTAGTGGGGGGGGGACGGCGGCACAAGAGACCCAGTACTTC
TRBJ2-4 | TRBD2 | . | TRBV5-6 | CASSLALTGGGKNIQYF | TGTGCCAGCAGCTTGGCCCTTACGGGGGGGGGCAAAAACATTCAGTACTTC
TRBJ2-7 | . | few | TRBV4-3 | CASSARTDSASEQYF | TGCGCCAGCAGCGCTAGGACTGATAGCGCGTCCGAGCAGTACTTC
TRBJ2-1 | . | . | TRBV18 | CASSPTRSYNEQFF | TGTGCCAGCTCCCCCACTCGCTCCTACAATGAGCAGTTCTTC